This T cell receptor (beta chain) comes out of a study of cytomegalovirus exposure and HLA in healthy donors. CDR1 is MNHEY, CDR2 SVGAGI, per germline. Trimming took 3 bases from V and 0 from J, leaving 9 bases between them. The CDR3 has 15 amino acids. Concerning this clone: The target antigen is unknown. The same CDR3 also results from other DNA sequences found in this sample.

Study-wide points: Data from an earlier analysis indicated that most TCR beta V segments were productive either about 87% or about 30% of the time. The study recorded 150 to 200 TCR beta chains that were cytomegalovirus-associated. Donor immune exposure was known only as CMV serostatus.

The PCR used 60 Vbeta and 13 Jbeta primers. Produced via immunoSEQ multiplex PCR; TCRdb's table is partial and in-frame only. Among 150,000 to 200,000 clones listed, 70% to 90% were seen once. Likely unrecorded immune exposures existed in these nominally healthy donors. Source material: PBMCs. The rearrangement links TRBV6-5 to TRBJ1-3; D is ambiguous. The clonotype comes from a man aged 18 to 29 in good health and CMV-seropositive. In DNA, the CDR3 is TGTGCCAGCAGTTATTCCCCGAGCTCTGGAAACACCATATATTTT. Its protein product is CASSYSPSSGNTIYF.